Here is one T cell receptor beta chain with its context. Its antigen is still unknown. Per-nucleotide qualities are absent, and no much larger clonotype sits a single base away. The time point label on this specimen signifies: about 28 days (+/-7) after the second vaccine dose. AZD1222 recipients given second doses at about 4 weeks or at about 12 weeks were pooled, since spike-specific TCR depth and breadth were not found to differ between the two schedules. Vaccinee samples came from UK trials COV001 and COV002, including a single-blind randomized controlled phase 2/3 trial of AZD1222 (ChAdOx1 nCoV-19) in healthy adults. For TCRbeta chain sequencing, PBMC samples were collected from trial participants at day 0 and at day 28 after the second dose. The CDR3 regions of human TCRbeta chains were analyzed by immunosequencing. The original methods were these. Repertoire TCRs were matched against a reference library of SARS-CoV-2-specific TCRs generated with the MIRA antigen-specificity platform. Breadth was defined as the fraction of unique TCRs that were SARS-CoV-2-associated, and depth was defined as the fraction of total T cells that were SARS-CoV-2-associated. Using the MIRA data, each spike-specific TCR was assigned both to the spike region to which the TCR was reactive and to a CD4 or CD8 class. Log10-transformed breadth and depth values were compared by one-way ANOVA with Sidak's multiple comparisons tests. This is the immuneACCESS table as TCRdb keeps it, with only in-frame sequences that have V and J called. A part of the clones is gone; compared with another copy, unresolved V genes explain less than half, and the rest is unexplained. V and J calls and clone size follow that table, whereas D and trimming were derived from the DNA. The sample table shows 90,000 to 120,000 clones, and about 90% are seen once. Of the sample, over 7% falls within the top ten clones.

This sample is drawn from a study of T cell responses to AZD1222 COVID-19 vaccine listed by TCRdb under 2021. Some background on the complete study: TCR sequencing was performed for about 250 trial participants, of whom about 200 were given two doses of AZD1222 and some 26 were given two doses of MenACWY control vaccine. Trial participants were enrolled into age subgroups of 18-55, 56-69 and 70-plus years, which contained around 140, 26 and 57 TCR-sequenced participants, respectively. What the work shows at the level of the full study, not this receptor alone: Conclusions about previously exposed vaccinees were limited because only 5 or 6 AZD1222 recipients were SARS-CoV-2 seropositive at baseline. The vaccine-associated CD4 TCRs covered the entire spike protein, and the dominant responses fell in regions 160-218 and 743-854. After two AZD1222 doses, spike-specific TCR breadth and depth were significantly higher than at day 0 and than in MenACWY recipients. Participants were mostly white British and included more females than males, and it was suggested by the authors that clonal diversity may have been underestimated. In the small 56-69-year group, the increase in depth fell short of significance, most likely because of low power. Because no day 14 peak-response samples were available, the repertoires could be characterized only after the peak T cell response. Reportedly, almost half of the unique spike-specific TCRs recognized epitopes lying outside the regions that are mutated in the B.1.351 and B.1.1.7 variants.

Cut back by 2 bases and 2 bases, the V and J ends lie 4 bases apart. Per the germline V gene, ENHRY is the CDR1 and SYGVKD is the CDR2. Its CDR3 holds 13 amino acids, cysteine through phenylalanine. Only the CDR3 part of the read is kept: 39 bases, read in frame from the first base. The chain employs TRBV10-3 and TRBJ1-5; the D gene is unclear. The TCR originated in an adult who received the AZD1222 COVID-19 vaccine. The sample consisted of peripheral blood, taken 28 days after the second AZD1222 dose. The DNA is as follows: TGTGCCATCAGTGAGAGGGGCAATCAGCCCCAGCATTTT. The resulting protein is CAISERGNQPQHF.